The present T cell receptor beta chain was sequenced within a study of CD8+ T cells in alopecia areata. This clone has only one observation. Its antigen is unidentified. This CDR3 spans 14 amino acids. The ends were cut back, 1 base at V and 2 bases at J, with 8 bases in the middle. CDR1 and CDR2 (germline): LNHDA, SQIVND (reference sequence). Treatment in this sample: oral pan-JAK inhibitor, 5-10 mg twice daily. General study findings and limits: Numerous expanded lesional clones remained in scalp and blood during tofacitinib. In patients, TCRs were shared less clearly than in mice, and HLA may possibly be involved. Alopecia totalis/universalis scalp especially showed more expanded CD8+ clones than normal scalp.

Investigators isolated RNA and reverse transcribed it into cDNA to act as the sequencing template. Only in-frame clones appear in the TCRdb table, and some are missing; sequencing was by immunoSEQ multiplex PCR. The table has 130,000 to 150,000 clones, approximately 80% seen once. This chain connects TRBV19 to TRBJ2-5; no clear D gene. The source was CD8+ T cells sorted from blood, collected at week 4, from a patient treated with tofacitinib. This receptor was taken from a human donor with alopecia areata. CDR3 in DNA: TGTGCCAGTAGTATAGGACGCAGTCAAGAGACCCAGTACTTC. Translated: CASSIGRSQETQYF.